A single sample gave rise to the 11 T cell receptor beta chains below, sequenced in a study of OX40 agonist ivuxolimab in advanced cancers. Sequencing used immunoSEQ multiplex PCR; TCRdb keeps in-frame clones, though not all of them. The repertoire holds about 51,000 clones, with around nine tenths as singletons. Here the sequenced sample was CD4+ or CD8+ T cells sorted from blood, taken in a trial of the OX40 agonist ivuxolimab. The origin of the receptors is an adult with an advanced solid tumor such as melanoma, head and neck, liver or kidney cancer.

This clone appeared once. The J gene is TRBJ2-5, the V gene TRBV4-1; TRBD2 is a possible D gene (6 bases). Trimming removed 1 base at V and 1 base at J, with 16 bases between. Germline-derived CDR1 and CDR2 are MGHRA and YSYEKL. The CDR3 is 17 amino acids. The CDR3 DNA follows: TGCGCCAGCAGCCAAGGTTTGAGTTTAGCGGCCCAAGAGACCCAGTACTTC. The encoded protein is CASSQGLSLAAQETQYF.

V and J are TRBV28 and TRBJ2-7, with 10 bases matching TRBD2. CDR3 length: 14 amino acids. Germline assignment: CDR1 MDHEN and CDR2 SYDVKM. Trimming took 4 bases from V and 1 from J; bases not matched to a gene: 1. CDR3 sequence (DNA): TGTGCCAGCAGTTCTAGCGGGGGATCCTACGAGCAGTACTTC. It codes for CASSSSGGSYEQYF.

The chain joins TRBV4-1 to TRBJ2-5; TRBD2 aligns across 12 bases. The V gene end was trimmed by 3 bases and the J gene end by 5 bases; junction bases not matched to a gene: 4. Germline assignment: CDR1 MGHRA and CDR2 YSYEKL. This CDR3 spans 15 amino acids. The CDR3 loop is CASSHPSGGAETQYF. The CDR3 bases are TGCGCCAGCAGCCATCCTAGCGGGGGGGCTGAGACCCAGTACTTC.

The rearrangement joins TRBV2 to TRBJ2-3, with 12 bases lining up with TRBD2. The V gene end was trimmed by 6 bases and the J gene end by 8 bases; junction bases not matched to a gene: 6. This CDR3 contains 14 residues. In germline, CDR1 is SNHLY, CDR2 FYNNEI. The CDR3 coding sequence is TGTGCCAGCAGAAGGACTAGCGGGGAGCGTACGCAGTATTTT. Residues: CASRRTSGERTQYF.

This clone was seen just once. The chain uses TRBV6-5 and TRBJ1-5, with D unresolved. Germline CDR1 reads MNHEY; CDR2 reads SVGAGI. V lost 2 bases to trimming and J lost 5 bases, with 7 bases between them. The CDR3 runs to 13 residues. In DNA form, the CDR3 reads TGTGCCAGCAGTTACGACTCCTATCAGCCCCAGCATTTT. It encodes CASSYDSYQPQHF.

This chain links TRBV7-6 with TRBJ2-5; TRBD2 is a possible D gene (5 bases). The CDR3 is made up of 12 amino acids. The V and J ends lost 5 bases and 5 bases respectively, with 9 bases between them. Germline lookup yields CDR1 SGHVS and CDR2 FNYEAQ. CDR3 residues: CASSTGVETQYF. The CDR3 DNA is TGTGCCAGCAGCACCGGGGTCGAGACCCAGTACTTC.

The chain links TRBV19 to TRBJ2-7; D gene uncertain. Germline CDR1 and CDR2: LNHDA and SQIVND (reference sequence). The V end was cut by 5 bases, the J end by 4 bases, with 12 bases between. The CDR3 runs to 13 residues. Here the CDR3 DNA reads TGTGCCAGTAGTCCAGTCCTTGGGTACGAGCAGTACTTC. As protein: CASSPVLGYEQYF.

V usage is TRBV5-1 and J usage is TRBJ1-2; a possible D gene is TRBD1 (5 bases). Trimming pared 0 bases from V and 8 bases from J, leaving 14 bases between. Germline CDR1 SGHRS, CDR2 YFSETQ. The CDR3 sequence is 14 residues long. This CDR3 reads CASSLGSQAGGYTF. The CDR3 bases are TGCGCCAGCAGCTTGGGGTCACAGGCGGGCGGCTACACCTTC.

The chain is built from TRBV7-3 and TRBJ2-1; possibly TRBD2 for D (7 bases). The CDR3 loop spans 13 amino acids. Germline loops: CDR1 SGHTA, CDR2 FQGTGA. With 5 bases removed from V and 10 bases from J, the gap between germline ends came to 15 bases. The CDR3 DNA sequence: TGTGCCAGCAGCCAAGGGGGGGCTCCCGAGCAGTTCTTC. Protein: CASSQGGAPEQFF.

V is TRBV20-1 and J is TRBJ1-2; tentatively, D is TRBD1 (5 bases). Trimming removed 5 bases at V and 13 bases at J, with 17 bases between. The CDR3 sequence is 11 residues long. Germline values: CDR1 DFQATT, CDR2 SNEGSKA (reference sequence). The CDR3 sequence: CSAVEQVGSTF. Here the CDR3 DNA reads TGCAGTGCTGTTGAACAGGTTGGAAGCACCTTC.

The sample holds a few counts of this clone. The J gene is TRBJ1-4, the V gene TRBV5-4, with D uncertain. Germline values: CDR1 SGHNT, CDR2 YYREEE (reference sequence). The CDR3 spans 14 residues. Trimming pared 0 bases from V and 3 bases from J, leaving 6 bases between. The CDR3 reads CASSLGLANEKLFF. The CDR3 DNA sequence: TGTGCCAGCAGCTTGGGTTTAGCTAATGAAAAACTGTTTTTT. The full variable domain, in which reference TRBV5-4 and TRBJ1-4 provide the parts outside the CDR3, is ETGVTQSPTHLIKTRGQQVTLRCSSQSGHNTVSWYQQALGQGPQFIFQYYREEENGRGNFPPRFSGLQFPNYSSELNVNALELDDSALYLCASSLGLANEKLFFGSGTQLSVL.